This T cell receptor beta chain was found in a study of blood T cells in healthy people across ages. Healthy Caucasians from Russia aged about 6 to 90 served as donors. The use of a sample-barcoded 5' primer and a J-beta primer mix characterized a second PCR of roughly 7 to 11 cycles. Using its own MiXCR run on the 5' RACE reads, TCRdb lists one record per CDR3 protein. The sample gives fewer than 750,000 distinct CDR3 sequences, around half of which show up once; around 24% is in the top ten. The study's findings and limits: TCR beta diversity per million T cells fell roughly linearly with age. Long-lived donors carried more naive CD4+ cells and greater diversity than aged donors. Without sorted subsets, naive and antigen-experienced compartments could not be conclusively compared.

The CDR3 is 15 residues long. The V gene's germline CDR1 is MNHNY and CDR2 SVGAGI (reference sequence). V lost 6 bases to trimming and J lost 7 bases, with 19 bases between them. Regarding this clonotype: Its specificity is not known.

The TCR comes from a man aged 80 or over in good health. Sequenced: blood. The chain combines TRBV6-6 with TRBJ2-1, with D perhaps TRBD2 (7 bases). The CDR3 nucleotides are TGTGCCAGCAGCCTGTCGAGGGGGGGTACGAATGAGCAGTTCTTC. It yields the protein CASSLSRGGTNEQFF.